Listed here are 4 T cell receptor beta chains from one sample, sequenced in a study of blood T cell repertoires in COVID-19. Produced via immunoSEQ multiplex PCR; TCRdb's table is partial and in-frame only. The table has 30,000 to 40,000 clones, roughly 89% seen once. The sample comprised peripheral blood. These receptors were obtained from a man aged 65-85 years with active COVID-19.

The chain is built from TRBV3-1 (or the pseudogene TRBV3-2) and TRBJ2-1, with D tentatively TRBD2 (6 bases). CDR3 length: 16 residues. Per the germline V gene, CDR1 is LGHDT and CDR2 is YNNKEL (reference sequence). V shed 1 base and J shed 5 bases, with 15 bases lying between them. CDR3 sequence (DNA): TGTGCCAGCAGCCAAGCCACCCTAGCGCCAAACAATGAGCAGTTCTTC. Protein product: CASSQATLAPNNEQFF.

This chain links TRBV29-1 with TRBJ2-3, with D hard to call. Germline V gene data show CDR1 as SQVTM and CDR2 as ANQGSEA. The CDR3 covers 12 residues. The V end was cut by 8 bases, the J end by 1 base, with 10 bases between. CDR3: CSCNSGTDTQYF. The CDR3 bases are TGCAGCTGCAACTCGGGCACAGATACGCAGTATTTT.

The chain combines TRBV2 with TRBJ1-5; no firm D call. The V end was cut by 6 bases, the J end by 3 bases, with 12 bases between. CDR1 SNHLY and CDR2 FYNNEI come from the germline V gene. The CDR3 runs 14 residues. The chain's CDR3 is CASSRQSDNQPQHF. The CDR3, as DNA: TGTGCCAGCAGCAGACAATCGGACAATCAGCCCCAGCATTTT.

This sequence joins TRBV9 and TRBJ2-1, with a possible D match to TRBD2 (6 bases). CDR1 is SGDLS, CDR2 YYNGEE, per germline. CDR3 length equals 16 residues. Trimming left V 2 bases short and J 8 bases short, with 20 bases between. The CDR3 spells CASSVSPGDLIYEQFF. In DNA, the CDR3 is TGTGCCAGCAGCGTTAGCCCGGGAGACCTTATCTATGAGCAGTTCTTC.